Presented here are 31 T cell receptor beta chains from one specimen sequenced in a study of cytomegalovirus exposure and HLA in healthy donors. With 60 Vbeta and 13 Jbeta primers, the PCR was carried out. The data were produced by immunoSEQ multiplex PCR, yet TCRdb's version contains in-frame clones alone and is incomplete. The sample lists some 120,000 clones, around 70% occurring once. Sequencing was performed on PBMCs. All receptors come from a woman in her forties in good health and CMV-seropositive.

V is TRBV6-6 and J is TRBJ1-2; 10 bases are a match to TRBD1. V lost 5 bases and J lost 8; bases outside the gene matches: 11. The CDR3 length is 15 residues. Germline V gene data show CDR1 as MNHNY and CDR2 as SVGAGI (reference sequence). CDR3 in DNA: TGTGCCAGCAGTGCCGCCGGGACAGGGGCTGACGGCTACACCTTC. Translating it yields CASSAAGTGADGYTF.

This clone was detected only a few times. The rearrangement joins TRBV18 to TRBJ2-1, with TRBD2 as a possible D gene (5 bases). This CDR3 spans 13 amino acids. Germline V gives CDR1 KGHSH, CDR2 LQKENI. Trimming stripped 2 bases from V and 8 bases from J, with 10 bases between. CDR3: CASSPSGNYEQFF. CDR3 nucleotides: TGTGCCAGCTCACCATCCGGGAACTATGAGCAGTTCTTC.

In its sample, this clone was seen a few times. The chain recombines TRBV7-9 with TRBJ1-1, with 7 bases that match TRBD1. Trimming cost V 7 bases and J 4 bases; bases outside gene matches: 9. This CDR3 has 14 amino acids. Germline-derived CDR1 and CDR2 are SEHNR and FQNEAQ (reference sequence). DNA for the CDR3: TGTGCCAGCAACGAACAGGGGCCGGGCACTGAAGCTTTCTTT. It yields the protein CASNEQGPGTEAFF.

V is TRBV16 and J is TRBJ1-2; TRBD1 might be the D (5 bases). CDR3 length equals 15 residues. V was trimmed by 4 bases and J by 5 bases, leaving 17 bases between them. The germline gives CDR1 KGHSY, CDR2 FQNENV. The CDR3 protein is CASSPNGGAWYGYTF. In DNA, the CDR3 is TGTGCCAGCAGCCCTAACGGAGGGGCCTGGTATGGCTACACCTTC.

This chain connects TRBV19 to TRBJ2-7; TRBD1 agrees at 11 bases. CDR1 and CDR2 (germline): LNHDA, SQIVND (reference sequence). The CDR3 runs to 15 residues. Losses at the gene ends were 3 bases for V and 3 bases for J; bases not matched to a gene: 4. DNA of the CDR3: TGTGCCAGTAGTATTCCGGGACAGGGGGTCTACGAGCAGTACTTC. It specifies CASSIPGQGVYEQYF. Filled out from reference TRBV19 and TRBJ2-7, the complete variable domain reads DGGITQSPKYLFRKEGQNVTLSCEQNLNHDAMYWYRQDPGQGLRLIYYSQIVNDFQKGDIAEGYSVSREKKESFPLTVTSAQKNPTAFYLCASSIPGQGVYEQYFGPGTRLTVT.

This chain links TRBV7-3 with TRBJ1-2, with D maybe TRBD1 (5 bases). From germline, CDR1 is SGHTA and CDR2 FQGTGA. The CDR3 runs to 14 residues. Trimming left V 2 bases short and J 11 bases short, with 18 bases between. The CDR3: CASSLGSGIGGYTF. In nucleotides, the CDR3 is TGTGCCAGCAGCTTAGGTTCAGGGATCGGCGGTTACACCTTC.

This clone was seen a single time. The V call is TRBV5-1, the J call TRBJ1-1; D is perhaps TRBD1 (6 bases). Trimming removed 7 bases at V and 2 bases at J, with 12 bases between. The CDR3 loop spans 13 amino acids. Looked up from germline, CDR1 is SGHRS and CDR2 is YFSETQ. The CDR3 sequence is CASLAGTNTEAFF. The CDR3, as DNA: TGCGCCAGCCTAGCTGGGACAAACACTGAAGCTTTCTTT. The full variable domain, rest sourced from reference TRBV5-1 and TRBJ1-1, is KAGVTQTPRYLIKTRGQQVTLSCSPISGHRSVSWYQQTPGQGLQFLFEYFSETQRNKGNFPGRFSGRQFSNSRSEMNVSTLELGDSALYLCASLAGTNTEAFFGQGTRLTVV.

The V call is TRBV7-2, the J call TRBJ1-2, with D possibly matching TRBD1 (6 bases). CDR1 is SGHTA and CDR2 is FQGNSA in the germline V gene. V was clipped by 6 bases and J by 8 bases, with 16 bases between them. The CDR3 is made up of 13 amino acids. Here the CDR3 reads CASSQGGGSGYTF. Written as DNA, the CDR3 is TGTGCCAGCAGTCAAGGGGGGGGAAGCGGCTACACCTTC. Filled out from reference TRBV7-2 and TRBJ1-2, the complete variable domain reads GAGVSQSPSNKVTEKGKDVELRCDPISGHTALYWYRQSLGQGLEFLIYFQGNSAPDKSGLPSDRFSAERTGGSVSTLTIQRTQQEDSAVYLCASSQGGGSGYTFGSGTRLTVV.

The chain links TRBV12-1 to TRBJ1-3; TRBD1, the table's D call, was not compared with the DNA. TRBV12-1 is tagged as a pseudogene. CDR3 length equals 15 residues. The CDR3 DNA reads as TGTGCCAGCAGCTTCTTACGACAATTAGGAAACACCATATATTTT. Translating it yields CASSFLRQLGNTIYF.

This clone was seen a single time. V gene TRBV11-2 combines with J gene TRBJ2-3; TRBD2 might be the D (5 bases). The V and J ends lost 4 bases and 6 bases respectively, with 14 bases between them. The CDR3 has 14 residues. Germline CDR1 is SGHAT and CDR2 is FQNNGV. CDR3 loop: CASSSGLVSDTQYF. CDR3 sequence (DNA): TGTGCCAGCAGCTCCGGACTCGTCTCGGATACGCAGTATTTT.

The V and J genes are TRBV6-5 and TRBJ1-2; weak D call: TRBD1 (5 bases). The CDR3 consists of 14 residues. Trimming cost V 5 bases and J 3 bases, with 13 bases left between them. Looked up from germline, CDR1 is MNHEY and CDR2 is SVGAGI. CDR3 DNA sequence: TGTGCCAGCAGTACCCTGACAGCCGACTATGGCTACACCTTC. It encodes CASSTLTADYGYTF.

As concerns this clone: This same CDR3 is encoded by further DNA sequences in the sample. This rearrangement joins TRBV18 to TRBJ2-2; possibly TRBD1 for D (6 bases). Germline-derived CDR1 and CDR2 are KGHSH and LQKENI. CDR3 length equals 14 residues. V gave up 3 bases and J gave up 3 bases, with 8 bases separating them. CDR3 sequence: CASSPRTDTGELFF. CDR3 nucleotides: TGTGCCAGCTCACCCCGGACAGACACCGGGGAGCTGTTTTTT. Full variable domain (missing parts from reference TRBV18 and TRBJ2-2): NAGVMQNPRHLVRRRGQEARLRCSPMKGHSHVYWYRQLPEEGLKFMVYLQKENIIDESGMPKERFSAEFPKEGPSILRIQQVVRGDSAAYFCASSPRTDTGELFFGEGSRLTVL.

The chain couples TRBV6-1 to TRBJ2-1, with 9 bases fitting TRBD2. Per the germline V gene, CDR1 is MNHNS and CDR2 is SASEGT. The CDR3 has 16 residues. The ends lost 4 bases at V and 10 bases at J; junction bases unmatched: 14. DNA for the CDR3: TGTGCCAGCAGTGCGGGGTTGGTAGCGGGAGCACACGAGCAGTTCTTC. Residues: CASSAGLVAGAHEQFF.

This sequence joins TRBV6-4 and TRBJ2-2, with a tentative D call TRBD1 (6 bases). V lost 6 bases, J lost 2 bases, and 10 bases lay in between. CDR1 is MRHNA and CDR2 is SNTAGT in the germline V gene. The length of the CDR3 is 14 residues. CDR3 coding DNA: TGTGCCAGCAGGAAGGACAGCAACACCGGGGAGCTGTTTTTT. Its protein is CASRKDSNTGELFF.

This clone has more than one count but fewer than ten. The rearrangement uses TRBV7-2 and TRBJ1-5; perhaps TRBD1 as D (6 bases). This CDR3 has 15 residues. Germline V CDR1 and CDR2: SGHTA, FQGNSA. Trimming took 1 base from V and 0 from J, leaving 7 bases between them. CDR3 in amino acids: CASSLEQGSNQPQHF. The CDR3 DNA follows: TGTGCCAGCAGCTTAGAACAGGGTAGCAATCAGCCCCAGCATTTT. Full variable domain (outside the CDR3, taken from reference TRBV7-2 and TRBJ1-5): GAGVSQSPSNKVTEKGKDVELRCDPISGHTALYWYRQSLGQGLEFLIYFQGNSAPDKSGLPSDRFSAERTGGSVSTLTIQRTQQEDSAVYLCASSLEQGSNQPQHFGDGTRLSIL.

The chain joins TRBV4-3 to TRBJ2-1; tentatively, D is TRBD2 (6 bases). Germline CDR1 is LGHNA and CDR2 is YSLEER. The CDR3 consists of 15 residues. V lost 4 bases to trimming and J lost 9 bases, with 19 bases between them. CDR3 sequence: CASSRTGGAQGEQFF. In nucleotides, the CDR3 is TGCGCCAGCAGCCGCACCGGAGGGGCCCAAGGTGAGCAGTTCTTC.

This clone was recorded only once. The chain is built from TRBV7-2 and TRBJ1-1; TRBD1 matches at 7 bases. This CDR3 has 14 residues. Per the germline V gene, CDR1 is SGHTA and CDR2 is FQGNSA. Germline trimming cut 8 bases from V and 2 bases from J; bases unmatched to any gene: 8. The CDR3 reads CASGPTGRNTEAFF. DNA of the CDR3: TGTGCCAGCGGCCCGACAGGGAGAAACACTGAAGCTTTCTTT.

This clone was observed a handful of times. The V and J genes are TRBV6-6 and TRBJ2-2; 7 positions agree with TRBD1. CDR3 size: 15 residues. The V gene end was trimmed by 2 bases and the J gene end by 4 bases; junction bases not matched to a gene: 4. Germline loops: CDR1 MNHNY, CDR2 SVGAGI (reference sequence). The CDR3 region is CASSYGDRATGELFF. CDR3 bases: TGTGCCAGCAGTTACGGGGACAGAGCCACCGGGGAGCTGTTTTTT.

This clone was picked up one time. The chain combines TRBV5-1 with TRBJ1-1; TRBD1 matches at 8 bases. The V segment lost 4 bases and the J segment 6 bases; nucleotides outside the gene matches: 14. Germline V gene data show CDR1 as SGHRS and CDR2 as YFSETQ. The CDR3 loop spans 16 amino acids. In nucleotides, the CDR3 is TGCGCCAGCAGCCCGTATCCGGGACAGGCGGTTTCTGAAGCTTTCTTT. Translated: CASSPYPGQAVSEAFF.

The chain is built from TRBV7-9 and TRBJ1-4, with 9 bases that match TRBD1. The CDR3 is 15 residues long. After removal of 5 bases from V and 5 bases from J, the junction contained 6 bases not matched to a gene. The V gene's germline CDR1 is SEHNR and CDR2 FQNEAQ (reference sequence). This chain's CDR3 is CASSAQTGGNEKLFF. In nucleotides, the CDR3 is TGTGCCAGCAGCGCACAGACAGGGGGAAATGAAAAACTGTTTTTT.

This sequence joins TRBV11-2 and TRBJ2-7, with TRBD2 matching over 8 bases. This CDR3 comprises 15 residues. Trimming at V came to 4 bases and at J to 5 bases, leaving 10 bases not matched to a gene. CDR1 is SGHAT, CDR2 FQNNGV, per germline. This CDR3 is CASSSLRGRSHEQYF. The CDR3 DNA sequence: TGTGCCAGCAGCTCCCTACGCGGGAGGTCCCACGAGCAGTACTTC.

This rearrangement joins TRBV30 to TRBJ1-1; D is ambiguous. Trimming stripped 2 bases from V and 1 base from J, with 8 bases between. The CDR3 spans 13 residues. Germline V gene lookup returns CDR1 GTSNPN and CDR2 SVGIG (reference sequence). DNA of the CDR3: TGTGCCTGGAGTCGAGAAGAGAACACTGAAGCTTTCTTT. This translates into CAWSREENTEAFF. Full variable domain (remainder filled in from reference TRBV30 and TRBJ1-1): SQTIHQWPATLVQPVGSPLSLECTVEGTSNPNLYWYRQAAGRGLQLLFYSVGIGQISSEVPQNLSASRPQDRQFILSSKKLLLSDSGFYLCAWSREENTEAFFGQGTRLTVV.

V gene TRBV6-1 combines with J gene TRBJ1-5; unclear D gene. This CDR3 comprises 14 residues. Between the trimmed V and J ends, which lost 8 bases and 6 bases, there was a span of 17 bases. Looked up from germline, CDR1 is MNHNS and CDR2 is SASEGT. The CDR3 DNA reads TGTGCCAGCCCCGGGCGGGCTGAGGGTCAGCCCCAGCATTTT. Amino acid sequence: CASPGRAEGQPQHF.

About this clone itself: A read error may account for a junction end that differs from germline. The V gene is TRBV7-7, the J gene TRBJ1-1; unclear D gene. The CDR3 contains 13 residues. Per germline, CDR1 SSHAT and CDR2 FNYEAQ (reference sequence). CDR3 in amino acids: CASSFAENTEAFF. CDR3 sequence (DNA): TGTGCTAGCAGCTTCGCGGAGAACACTGAAGCTTTCTTT.

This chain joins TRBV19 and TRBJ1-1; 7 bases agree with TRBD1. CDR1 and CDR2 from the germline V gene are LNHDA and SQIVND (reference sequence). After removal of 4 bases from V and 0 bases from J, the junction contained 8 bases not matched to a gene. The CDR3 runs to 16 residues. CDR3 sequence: CASSTLEGQLNTEAFF. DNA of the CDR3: TGTGCCAGTAGTACTTTGGAGGGACAGTTGAACACTGAAGCTTTCTTT.

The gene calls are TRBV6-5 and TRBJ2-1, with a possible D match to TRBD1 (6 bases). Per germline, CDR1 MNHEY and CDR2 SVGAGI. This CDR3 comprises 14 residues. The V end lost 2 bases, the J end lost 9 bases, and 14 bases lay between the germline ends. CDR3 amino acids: CASSYKQGFTEQFF. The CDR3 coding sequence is TGTGCCAGCAGTTACAAGCAGGGGTTCACTGAGCAGTTCTTC.

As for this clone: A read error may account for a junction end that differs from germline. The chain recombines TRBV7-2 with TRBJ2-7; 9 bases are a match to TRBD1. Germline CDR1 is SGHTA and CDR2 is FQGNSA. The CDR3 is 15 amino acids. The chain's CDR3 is CASSPRRTGVNVPHF. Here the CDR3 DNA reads TGTGCCAGCAGCCCACGGAGGACAGGGGTCAACGTCCCCCACTTC.

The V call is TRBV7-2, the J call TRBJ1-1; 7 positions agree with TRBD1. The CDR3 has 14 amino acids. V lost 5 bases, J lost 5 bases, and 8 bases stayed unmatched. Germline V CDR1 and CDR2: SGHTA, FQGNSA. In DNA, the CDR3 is TGTGCCAGCAGCCTAGAGGCAGGGGGGACTGAAGCTTTCTTT. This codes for CASSLEAGGTEAFF.

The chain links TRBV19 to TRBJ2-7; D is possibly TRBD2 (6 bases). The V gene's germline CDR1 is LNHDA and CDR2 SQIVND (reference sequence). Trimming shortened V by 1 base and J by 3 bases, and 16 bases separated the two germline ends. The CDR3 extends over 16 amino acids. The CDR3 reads CASSIAAAGTRYEQYF. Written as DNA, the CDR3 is TGTGCCAGTAGTATAGCGGCTGCGGGGACCCGCTACGAGCAGTACTTC. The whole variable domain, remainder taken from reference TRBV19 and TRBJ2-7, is DGGITQSPKYLFRKEGQNVTLSCEQNLNHDAMYWYRQDPGQGLRLIYYSQIVNDFQKGDIAEGYSVSREKKESFPLTVTSAQKNPTAFYLCASSIAAAGTRYEQYFGPGTRLTVT.

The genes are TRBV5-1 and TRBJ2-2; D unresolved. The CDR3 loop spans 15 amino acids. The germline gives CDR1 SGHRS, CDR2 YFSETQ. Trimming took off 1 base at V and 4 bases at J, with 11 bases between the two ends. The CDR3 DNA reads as TGCGCCAGCAGCTTGACAGAAATGGGCACCGGGGAGCTGTTTTTT. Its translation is CASSLTEMGTGELFF.

DNA of the CDR3: TGCGCCAGCAGCCCTTCCATAGCCTCATCTAACTATGGCTACACCTTC. Amino acid sequence: CASSPSIASSNYGYTF. This rearrangement joins TRBV4-3 to TRBJ1-2; no firm D call. V gave up 4 bases and J gave up 0 bases, with 15 bases separating them. The V gene's germline CDR1 is LGHNA and CDR2 YSLEER. The CDR3 is 16 amino acids.